These 5 T cell receptor beta chains originate from one sample sequenced in a study of radiation and T cells in renal cell carcinoma. Sequencing was performed with immunoSEQ multiplex PCR; in TCRdb, only in-frame clones are kept and a portion is missing. Of nearly 50,000 clones in the sample, approximately 83% were seen once. The time point denotes: baseline pretreatment blood. Treatment meaning: 15 Gy SBRT to primary tumor, nephrectomy 4 weeks later. The sample in question was blood, obtained from a patient whose treatment included radiotherapy and nephrectomy. The receptors were sampled from a woman between 65 and 79 years old with renal cell carcinoma.

Here the CDR3 reads CASAESRTGRETQYF. The CDR3 DNA follows: TGTGCCAGCGCTGAAAGCAGGACAGGGCGAGAGACCCAGTACTTC. This chain joins TRBV11-2 and TRBJ2-5, with 8 nucleotides matching TRBD1. Germline loops: CDR1 SGHAT, CDR2 FQNNGV. The J segment lost 4 bases and the V segment lost 8 bases, leaving 12 bases of the junction unmatched. The CDR3 has 15 residues.

The V call is TRBV18, the J call TRBJ1-1; D uncertain. Germline CDR1 and CDR2: KGHSH and LQKENI. CDR3 size: 15 residues. Deletions cut 6 bases from V and 4 bases from J, with 18 bases between. The CDR3 reads CASSPMGSSLTEAFF. The CDR3 bases are TGTGCCAGCTCTCCTATGGGGAGTTCGCTCACTGAAGCTTTCTTT. Full variable domain (remainder filled in from reference TRBV18 and TRBJ1-1): NAGVMQNPRHLVRRRGQEARLRCSPMKGHSHVYWYRQLPEEGLKFMVYLQKENIIDESGMPKERFSAEFPKEGPSILRIQQVVRGDSAAYFCASSPMGSSLTEAFFGQGTRLTVV.

The gene calls are TRBV7-8 and TRBJ1-5, with D possibly TRBD1 on 5 matching bases. Trimming removed 5 bases from V and 2 bases from J, with 10 bases in between. Germline loops: CDR1 SGHVS, CDR2 FQNEAQ. There are 14 residues in the CDR3. The CDR3 loop reads CASSPGRGNQPQHF. CDR3 bases: TGTGCCAGCAGCCCCGGCAGGGGCAATCAGCCCCAGCATTTT.

This chain joins TRBV5-1 and TRBJ2-2, with D possibly called TRBD1 or TRBD2 (5 bases each). Germline CDR1 is SGHRS and CDR2 is YFSETQ. The CDR3 is 14 residues long. Trimming took off 0 bases at V and 11 bases at J, with 14 bases between the two ends. CDR3 sequence reads: CASSLALGTRELFF. In DNA form, the CDR3 reads TGCGCCAGCAGCTTGGCGCTCGGGACCCGCGAGCTGTTTTTT.

The CDR3 protein is CASSFPALGTSGRANNEQFF. The CDR3 DNA reads TGTGCCAGTAGTTTCCCGGCCCTTGGGACTAGCGGGAGGGCTAACAATGAGCAGTTCTTC. The rearrangement links TRBV19 to TRBJ2-1, with TRBD2 matching 16 bases. This CDR3 spans 20 amino acids. CDR1 LNHDA and CDR2 SQIVND come from the germline V gene (reference sequence). V was pared by 5 bases and J by 5 bases, with 15 bases of the junction left unmatched.